This T cell receptor beta chain was documented in a study of CD8+CD57+ T cells in acquired aplastic anemia (dated by TCRdb to 2017 to 2018). For the study in its entirety: A mean of about 3.2 ug of DNA, ranging from roughly 0.18 to 30 ug, was extracted from sorted CD4+ and CD8+ cells. CD8+CD57+ expansion was defined as a frequency above the mean frequency observed in healthy subjects.

The patients picked for sequencing were ones in whom flow cytometry had shown an expansion of CD8+CD57+ cells. Every patient had a diagnosis of severe acquired aplastic anemia based on International Study of Aplastic Anemia and Agranulocytosis and Camitta criteria. No patient had received any therapy when blood was sampled. The study deep-sequenced TCR repertoires of sorted CD4+ and CD8+ blood T cells from severe aplastic anemia patients and healthy subjects. Patients were enrolled under clinicaltrials.gov protocols 00001620, 01623167, 00001397, 00071045, 00081523 and 00961064 in the USA. Ficoll-Paque density gradient centrifugation was used to isolate peripheral blood mononuclear cells. CD4+ and CD8+ T cells were sorted by FACS or magnetic beads before DNA extraction. General findings and caveats noted by the study authors: Although 25 to 30 CD8+ CDR3 sequences were shared by patients and controls, these sequences appeared highly expressed in patients and within the immunodominant clones of patients. Between patients and healthy controls, no significant difference in CD8+ Simpson's diversity was found (P=0.060).

The CDR3 covers 16 residues, taking in both the cysteine and the phenylalanine. The only DNA kept is the CDR3, 48 bases in frame from the first base. CDR1 and CDR2, per the germline V gene, are KGHDR and SFDVKD. Trimming costs V 3 bases and J 4 bases, and their ends lie 14 bases apart. As regards this clonotype: Its recognized antigen is unknown. Within one base of it there is no much larger clone, and no base qualities were kept.

TCR beta VDJ combination and CDR3 sequence profiling used genomic DNA as the template. TCR repertoire sequencing was run on an Illumina HiSeq 2000. In the paper's pipeline: TRBV/TRBJ rearrangement plots, CDR3 size and DJ length profiles, and Simpson's diversity index were used to assess repertoires. The most abundant DNA sequence in the deep sequencing data was defined as the immunodominant clone. CDR3 amino acid sequences were checked for sharing between subjects and were compared against published repertoires and the VDJdb database. Using fastp at Q25 and MiXCR, TCRdb reprocessed the public reads and kept productive beta chains. Every distinct CDR3 protein forms one entry, paired with its most common genes and DNA. What appears here as the V and J calls and clone size reflects TCRdb's work, not the paper's. In all, the sample holds roughly 100,000 distinct CDR3 sequences, and around 62% of those were seen once. Jointly, the top ten make up 50% to 70% of the sample.

The TCR was taken from a human donor with aplastic anemia. The sample consisted of sorted CD4+, CD8+, or CD8+CD57+ T cells (not recorded which) from PBMCs. The rearrangement joined TRBV24-1 to TRBJ1-4; 5 matching bases give a weak D call of TRBD1. This receptor carries the CDR3 CATSDGAGPDNEKLFF. Here is the DNA: TGTGCCACCAGTGATGGGGCCGGTCCAGATAATGAAAAACTGTTTTTT.